What follows are 9 T cell receptor beta chains derived from one specimen sequenced in a study of CD8 T cells in ankylosing spondylitis. The study, taken as a whole, reports: Typical of ankylosing spondylitis blood, it appeared, was a TCR beta motif of under 10 highly homologous variants.

TCRdb reanalysed the 5' RACE reads using MiXCR and keeps one entry per CDR3 protein. The data show about 800,000 distinct CDR3 sequences, with approximately 12% seen just once and 0.45% to 0.6% held by the top ten. The antigens of these receptors remain unknown. Sequenced material: blood, either unsorted or a sorted T cell fraction (not recorded which). Receptor source: a male donor with ankylosing spondylitis.

The J gene is TRBJ1-1, the V gene TRBV20-1; TRBD1 is a possible D gene (5 bases). Germline V gene data show CDR1 as DFQATT and CDR2 as SNEGSKA (reference sequence). V lost 0 bases, J lost 6 bases, and 14 bases lay in between. The CDR3 sequence is 14 residues long. CDR3 nucleotides: TGCAGTGCTAGAGATAGGCGGGGAGGGGCTGAAGCTTTCTTT. Its protein product is CSARDRRGGAEAFF.

The chain combines TRBV29-1 with TRBJ1-2; possible D gene TRBD1, 6 bases. The germline CDR1 and CDR2 sequences are SQVTM and ANQGSEA. With 4 bases removed from V and 6 bases from J, the gap between germline ends came to 12 bases. This CDR3 contains 12 residues. This CDR3 reads CSVAGTKNGYTF. The CDR3 DNA sequence: TGCAGCGTTGCCGGGACAAAAAATGGCTACACCTTC.

The chain employs TRBV12-3 or TRBV12-4 and TRBJ1-4; D call uncertain. The V end was cut by 4 bases, the J end by 11 bases, with 8 bases between. The length of the CDR3 is 11 residues. The CDR3 loop reads CASSSGRKLFF. CDR3 sequence (DNA): TGTGCCAGCAGTTCCGGCAGGAAACTGTTTTTT.

This clonotype has ten or more counts. This is likely a read error, given that the CDR3 carries no conserved phenylalanine or tryptophan at its end. Because the CDR3's place on the DNA is in doubt, the DNA is left out and the CDR3 is given as listed by TCRdb. This sequence joins TRBV29-1 and TRBJ1-1; TRBD1, as called in the table, went unchecked against the DNA. The CDR3 is 8 amino acids in total, end residues counted. Looked up from germline, CDR1 is SQVTM and CDR2 is ANQGSEA. The CDR3 protein is CSVEAGDL.

There are many counts of this clonotype. The chain carries TRBV7-2 and TRBJ2-1; possibly TRBD2 for D (5 bases). Trimming pared 0 bases from V and 4 bases from J, leaving 10 bases between. Germline V CDR1 and CDR2: SGHTA, FQGNSA. The CDR3 is made up of 15 amino acids. In DNA, the CDR3 is TGTGCCAGCAGCTTAGCAGCGGTCTCTTACAATGAGCAGTTCTTC. Protein product: CASSLAAVSYNEQFF.

This clonotype appeared many times. This chain connects TRBV2 to TRBJ1-2, with 8 bases matching TRBD1. The ends lost 4 bases at V and 4 bases at J; junction bases unmatched: 2. The CDR3 runs 13 residues. Germline V gene lookup returns CDR1 SNHLY and CDR2 FYNNEI. This chain's CDR3 is CASSGTGSYGYTF. The CDR3 DNA sequence: TGTGCCAGCAGTGGGACAGGGAGCTATGGCTACACCTTC.

In its sample, this clonotype was seen a few times. The rearrangement joins TRBV20-1 to TRBJ1-1; D gene unclear. Germline V CDR1 and CDR2: DFQATT, SNEGSKA (reference sequence). This CDR3 spans 13 amino acids. Trimming removed 6 bases at V and 1 base at J, with 12 bases between. The CDR3 sequence: CSASKDPNTEAFF. The CDR3 DNA sequence: TGCAGTGCCTCCAAAGACCCGAACACTGAAGCTTTCTTT.

This clonotype was seen more than once but under ten times. The rearrangement uses TRBV4-3 and TRBJ1-1; D unresolved. The germline V gene encodes CDR1 LGHNA and CDR2 YSLEER. Trimming took off 3 bases at V and 5 bases at J, with 10 bases between the two ends. The CDR3 consists of 13 residues. In DNA, the CDR3 is TGCGCCAGCAGCCACCGGGTAGGGACTGAAGCTTTCTTT. Its translation: CASSHRVGTEAFF.

The J gene is TRBJ1-2, the V gene TRBV24-1; D perhaps matches TRBD1 (5 bases). Germline V gene data show CDR1 as KGHDR and CDR2 as SFDVKD. Trimming cost V 3 bases and J 6 bases, with 7 bases left between them. The CDR3 has 12 amino acids. For the CDR3, the DNA is TGTGCCACCAGTGATCGGGGGAATGGCTACACCTTC. Its translation is CATSDRGNGYTF.